These T cell receptor delta chains were read from a single sample in a study of Vδ1+ human thymocytes. TCRdb re-called clones from the multiplex PCR reads using CATT. The table shows fewer than 90,000 delta-chain clones, with approximately 37% occurring only once. The sample taken for sequencing was Vdelta1+ gamma-delta thymocytes from the thymus. These receptors originate from a boy under two years old who had congenital heart surgery. Both conserved end residues are part of each CDR3. A D gene is named only where the DNA matches it firmly. Some rows have no size entry. The others give once, few or many, or a class for an expanded clone.

d_call	clone_size	v_call	j_call	cdr3_nt	cdr3_aa
TRDD2	few	TRDV1	TRDJ1	TGTGCTCTTGGGGAACTCTCCACCCTTCCTACGTTGGGGATTAAGAGGAGCACCGATAAACTCATCTTT	CALGELSTLPTLGIKRSTDKLIF
NA	few	TRDV1	TRDJ1	TGTGCTCTTGGGGCCCGCCCCACAGCGGGGTACACCGATAAACTCATCTTT	CALGARPTAGYTDKLIF
NA	NA	TRDV1	TRDJ1	TGTGCTCTTGGGTCCACGGACGATAAACTCATCTTT	CALGSTDDKLIF
TRDD2	few	TRDV1	TRDJ1	TGTGCTCTTGGGGAAAGCTACTCTTTCCTACGGGGAGGAATAGCTAAACTCATCTTT	CALGESYSFLRGGIAKLIF
TRDD3	few	TRDV1	TRDJ1	TGTGCTCTTGGTCACGCTGGGGGATATCCTCATAAACTCATCTTT	CALGHAGGYPHKLIF
TRDD3	NA	TRDV1	TRDJ1	TGTGCTCTTGGGCTTCTCCCTACCCCGAACTGGGGGATACGTCCGTCCGATAAACTCATCTTT	CALGLLPTPNWGIRPSDKLIF
TRDD2	NA	TRDV1	TRDJ1	TGTGCTCTTGGGGAACCTATTCTCCTTCCTACGCACTGGGGATCCCCGTACACCGATAAACTCATCTTT	CALGEPILLPTHWGSPYTDKLIF
NA	few	TRDV1	TRDJ1	TGTGCTCTTGGGGAACTATGTACTCCGCGTGGGGAACTCATCTTT	CALGELCTPRGELIF
TRDD3	NA	TRDV1	TRDJ1	TGTGCTCTTGGGGAATCACCCTCTGGGGATACTCGTACCGGTAAACTCATCTTT	CALGESPSGDTRTGKLIF
TRDD3	NA	TRDV1	TRDJ1	TGTGCTCTTGGGGAACTAGTAAGGCGTGACTGTACCCCGGTACTGGGGGATACGCACACCGATAAACTCATCTTT	CALGELVRRDCTPVLGDTHTDKLIF
TRDD3	NA	TRDV1	TRDJ1	TGTGCTCTTGGGGAACTAGCCCCCGAGGGTACTGGGGGATATACCGATAAACTCATCTTT	CALGELAPEGTGGYTDKLIF
TRDD3	few	TRDV1	TRDJ1	TGTGCTCTTGGGGCGACACCCCTGCGAATGGGGGATACCGCGGGCACCGATAAACTCATCTTT	CALGATPLRMGDTAGTDKLIF
TRDD3	NA	TRDV1	TRDJ1	TGTGCTCTTGGGAAAGCCTTCCCGACTTCCTACCAGGTGAACTGGGGGATACCACTCACCGATAAACTCATCTTT	CALGKAFPTSYQVNWGIPLTDKLIF
NA	few	TRDV1	TRDJ1	TGTGCTCTTGGGGAACTGGACGAGGGGGTCCTGTACACCGATAAACTCATCTTT	CALGELDEGVLYTDKLIF
TRDD2	NA	TRDV1	TRDJ1	TGTGCTCTTGGGGGCCCCTTCCTATTTGCCGGCGGTTGGGTGAAACTCATCTTT	CALGGPFLFAGGWVKLIF
NA	few	TRDV1	TRDJ1	TGTGCTCTTGGGGAACTCCTGCCCTACCGAGCGGACACCGATAAACTCATCTTT	CALGELLPYRADTDKLIF